A selection of T cell receptor beta chains follows, all from one sample in a study of radiation and T cells in renal cell carcinoma. Repertoires were generated with immunoSEQ multiplex PCR, while TCRdb's copy carries only in-frame clones and drops some. This sample has 120,000 to 150,000 clones; 70% to 90% occur once, and the top ten carry 17%. The starting material was blood, obtained from a patient whose treatment included radiotherapy and nephrectomy. These receptors originate from a woman between 50 and 59 years old with renal cell carcinoma. CDR3s include the opening cysteine and the closing phenylalanine or tryptophan. A D gene is named only where the DNA matches it firmly.

v_call: TRBV5-1; j_call: TRBJ1-6; d_call: NA; cdr3_nt: TGCGCCAGCAGCTTGGAAGTTGGGCAGGGAGTTGATTCACCCCTCCACTTT; cdr3_aa: CASSLEVGQGVDSPLHF
v_call: TRBV14; j_call: TRBJ2-3; d_call: NA; cdr3_nt: TGTGCCAGCAGCCAAGTCGGGCAGGGAGAGACAGATACGCAGTATTTT; cdr3_aa: CASSQVGQGETDTQYF
v_call: TRBV5-4; j_call: TRBJ2-7; d_call: TRBD2; cdr3_nt: TGTGCCAGCAGCGGGGCCGGGACTAGCGGTACCTACGAGCAGTACTTC; cdr3_aa: CASSGAGTSGTYEQYF
v_call: TRBV18; j_call: TRBJ2-5; d_call: NA; cdr3_nt: TGTGCCAGCTCACCGGTGGGCCTAGAGACCCAGTACTTC; cdr3_aa: CASSPVGLETQYF
v_call: TRBV4-3; j_call: TRBJ2-7; d_call: NA; cdr3_nt: TGCGCCAGCAGCCAAGATCGGGCAGGGGCCTACGAGCAGTACTTC; cdr3_aa: CASSQDRAGAYEQYF
v_call: TRBV7-2; j_call: TRBJ1-2; d_call: NA; cdr3_nt: TGTGCCAGCAGCTTAGTCCCCACCCAGCGGCCTGGGGGCTACACCTTC; cdr3_aa: CASSLVPTQRPGGYTF
v_call: TRBV12-1; j_call: TRBJ2-2; d_call: NA; cdr3_nt: TGTGCCAGCAGCCCCCGTGGGCCCACCGGGGAGCTGTTTTTT; cdr3_aa: CASSPRGPTGELFF
v_call: TRBV18; j_call: TRBJ1-2; d_call: TRBD1; cdr3_nt: TGTGCCAGCTCACCACCCGGACAGGGTCGCAACTATGGCTACACCTTC; cdr3_aa: CASSPPGQGRNYGYTF
v_call: TRBV18; j_call: TRBJ2-7; d_call: TRBD2; cdr3_nt: TGTGCCAGCTCACTCCTATTAGCTGAGCGGGAGGGGGCCGAGCAGTACTTC; cdr3_aa: CASSLLLAEREGAEQYF
v_call: TRBV2; j_call: TRBJ2-1; d_call: TRBD1; cdr3_nt: TGTGCCAGCAGCAAAACAGGGGTGGGCTACAATGAGCAGTTCTTC; cdr3_aa: CASSKTGVGYNEQFF
v_call: TRBV5-1; j_call: TRBJ2-7; d_call: NA; cdr3_nt: TGCGCCAGCAGCTTGGATCCGGTTGGATACGAGCAGTACTTC; cdr3_aa: CASSLDPVGYEQYF